This record covers a single T cell receptor (beta chain). Its target is unknown. This entry is derived from a study of Tregs in tolerant kidney transplant recipients. General observations from the study: Findings come from small patient numbers and require larger validation. Biological reproducibility was not directly addressed in this study.

Unstimulated regulatory T cells (CD4+CD25+CD127-), CD4+CD25- non-regulatory cells, CD4 and CD8 cells were FACS-sorted from thawed PBMCs. With V trimmed by 8 bases and J by 6 bases, 5 bases remained unmatched. Germline CDR1 reads SEHNR; CDR2 reads FQNEAQ (reference sequence). The length of the CDR3 is 12 residues. TCRdb keeps only in-frame clones here, not all; method: immunoSEQ multiplex PCR. The table records about 240,000 clones, about four fifths of them present only once. This chain links TRBV7-9 with TRBJ1-2; 8 nucleotides match TRBD1. The clonotype originates from a human donor in good health. The sequenced sample consisted of CD4+ T cells from blood. The CDR3 nucleotides are TGTGCCAGCCAGGGGGCGCGTCATGGCTACACCTTC. Protein product: CASQGARHGYTF.